This T cell receptor beta chain was sequenced in a study of identical twins. This clonotype was observed many times. Germline V gene lookup returns CDR1 DFQATT and CDR2 SNEGSKA (reference sequence). The CDR3 runs to 15 residues. Losses at the gene ends were 0 bases for V and 4 bases for J; bases not matched to a gene: 8. TCRdb reprocessed the 5' RACE reads via MiXCR and lists one record per CDR3 protein. The repertoire holds 690,000 or so distinct CDR3 sequences, 8.6% seen once, with approximately 0.96% in the top ten. The data were also submitted as part of a second study, on yellow fever vaccine responses in identical twins.

The origin of this receptor is a woman aged 18-29 years in good health. The chain has TRBV20-1 and TRBJ1-1; 7 bases agree with TRBD1. The sequenced material came from PBMCs. The chain's CDR3 is CSARDPLTGTTEAFF. CDR3 sequence (DNA): TGCAGTGCTAGAGATCCCCTGACAGGGACCACTGAAGCTTTCTTT.